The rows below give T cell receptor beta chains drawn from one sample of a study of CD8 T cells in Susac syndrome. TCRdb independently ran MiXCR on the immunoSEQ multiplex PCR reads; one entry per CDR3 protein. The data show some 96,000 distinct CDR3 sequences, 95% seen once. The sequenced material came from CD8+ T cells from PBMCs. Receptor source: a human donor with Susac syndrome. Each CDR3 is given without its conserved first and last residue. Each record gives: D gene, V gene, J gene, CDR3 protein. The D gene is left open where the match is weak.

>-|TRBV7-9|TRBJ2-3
ASSPRRGDTQY
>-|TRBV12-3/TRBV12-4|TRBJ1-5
ASSLGANQPQH
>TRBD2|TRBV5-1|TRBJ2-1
ASSKGLARDEQF
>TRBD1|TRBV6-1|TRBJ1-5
ASSAGDRVYSNQPQH
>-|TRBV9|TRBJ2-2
ASSPHGGSGELF
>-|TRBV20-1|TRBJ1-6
SARDRVGGTPLH
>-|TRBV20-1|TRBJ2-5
SALNRARPQETQY
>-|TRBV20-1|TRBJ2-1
SARDLQGGLNEQF
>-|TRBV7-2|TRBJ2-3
ASSLVHGGPAGDTQY
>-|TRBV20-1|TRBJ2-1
SARVLGLPYNEQF
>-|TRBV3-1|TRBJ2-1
ASSPTGGAPVLYNEQF
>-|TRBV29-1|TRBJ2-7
SVLTFYEQY
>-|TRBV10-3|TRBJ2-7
AISDTSYEQY
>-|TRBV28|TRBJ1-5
ASQVPQGQPQH
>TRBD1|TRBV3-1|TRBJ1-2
ASSQNRGDYGYT
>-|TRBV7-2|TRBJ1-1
ASSYDGETTEAF
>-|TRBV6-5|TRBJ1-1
ASSYTEAF
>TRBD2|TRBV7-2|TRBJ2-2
ASSSGGDTGELF
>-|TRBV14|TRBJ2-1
ASSQYFAGNEQF
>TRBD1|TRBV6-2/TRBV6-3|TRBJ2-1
ASSPLLGQGNEQF
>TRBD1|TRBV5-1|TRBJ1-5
ASSAGGLQGNQPQH
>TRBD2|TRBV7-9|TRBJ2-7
ASSYTSGKTYEQY
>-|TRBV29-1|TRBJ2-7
SVDTGRYEQY
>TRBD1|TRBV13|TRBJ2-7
ASSLGQGGLSDEQY
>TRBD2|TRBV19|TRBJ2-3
ASSIAAGEDTQY
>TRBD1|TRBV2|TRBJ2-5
ASMGQGAGVETQY
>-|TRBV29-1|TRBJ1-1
SVAGRVATEAF
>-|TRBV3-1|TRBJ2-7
ASSQDWKIGTKGEQY
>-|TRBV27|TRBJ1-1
ASAYFPNTEAF
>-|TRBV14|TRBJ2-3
ASSQEGGDTQY
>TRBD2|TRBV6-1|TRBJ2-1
ASSPRTSGDYNEQF
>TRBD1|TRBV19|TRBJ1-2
ASSIIGTGLYGYT
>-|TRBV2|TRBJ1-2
ARTRISGGYT
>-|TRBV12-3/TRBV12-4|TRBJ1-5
ASSLGTAGQPQH
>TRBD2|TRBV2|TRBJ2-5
ASRGTSGETQY
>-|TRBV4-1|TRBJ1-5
ASSQAAGPNQPQH
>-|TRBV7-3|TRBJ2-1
ASSSTSMGGGEQF
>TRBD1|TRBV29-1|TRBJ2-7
SVEETGGSYEQY
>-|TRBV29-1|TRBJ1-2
SVGSGNHYGYT
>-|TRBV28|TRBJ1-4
ASSLQGKDEKLF
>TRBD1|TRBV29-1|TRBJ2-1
SVAGTGARNEQF
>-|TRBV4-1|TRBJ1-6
ASSQEQTVGYSPLH
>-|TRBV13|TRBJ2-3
ASSLGGWVSDTQY